These T cell receptor beta chains were read from a single sample in a study of blood T cell repertoires in COVID-19. The repertoire was sequenced with immunoSEQ multiplex PCR; TCRdb's copy has only in-frame clones and lacks some. The table records about 230,000 clones, over 75% of them present only once. The sequenced sample consisted of peripheral blood. These receptor sequences come from a man in his fifties with COVID-19, enrolled during active disease. Both conserved end residues are part of each CDR3. Each record gives: D gene, V gene, CDR3 length, clone size, J gene, CDR3 protein, CDR3 DNA. D genes are given only for firm matches. Size tells how often a clone was seen (once, few, many) or the class of an expanded clone, and some rows leave it out.

D: TRBD2; V: TRBV5-1; length: 16; size: -; J: TRBJ2-2; CDR3: CASSLLAGEATGELFF; DNA: TGCGCCAGCAGCCTACTAGCGGGAGAAGCCACCGGGGAGCTGTTTTTT
D: -; V: TRBV7-2; length: 13; size: -; J: TRBJ1-2; CDR3: CASSLQDLIGYTF; DNA: TGTGCCAGCAGCTTACAGGATCTAATCGGCTACACCTTC
D: TRBD2; V: TRBV9; length: 16; size: -; J: TRBJ2-1; CDR3: CASSVAAGGIYNEQFF; DNA: TGTGCCAGCAGCGTAGCGGCGGGAGGTATCTACAATGAGCAGTTCTTC
D: TRBD1; V: TRBV3-1/TRBV3-2; length: 15; size: -; J: TRBJ2-1; CDR3: CASSSAQGQANEQFF; DNA: TGTGCCAGCAGCTCTGCCCAGGGACAGGCCAATGAGCAGTTCTTC
D: TRBD1; V: TRBV7-2; length: 14; size: -; J: TRBJ2-1; CDR3: CASKRDSSYNEQFF; DNA: TGTGCCAGCAAAAGGGACAGCTCCTACAATGAGCAGTTCTTC
D: -; V: TRBV6-5; length: 15; size: -; J: TRBJ2-7; CDR3: CASSYSTGSYYEQYF; DNA: TGTGCCAGCAGTTACTCCACAGGGTCGTACTACGAGCAGTACTTC
D: -; V: TRBV2; length: 15; size: -; J: TRBJ2-1; CDR3: CASSERLGSYNEQFF; DNA: TGTGCCAGCAGTGAAAGACTGGGTTCCTACAATGAGCAGTTCTTC
D: TRBD1; V: TRBV6-5; length: 15; size: -; J: TRBJ1-5; CDR3: CASSYTRQGLEPQHF; DNA: TGTGCCAGCAGTTACACGAGACAGGGACTGGAGCCCCAGCATTTT
D: -; V: TRBV2; length: 11; size: -; J: TRBJ2-7; CDR3: CASSSTYEQYF; DNA: TGTGCCAGCAGTTCAACCTACGAGCAGTACTTC
D: -; V: TRBV3-1/TRBV3-2; length: 16; size: -; J: TRBJ1-5; CDR3: CASSQDVGQGGQPQHF; DNA: TGTGCCAGCAGCCAAGATGTCGGCCAGGGTGGGCAGCCCCAGCATTTT
D: -; V: TRBV5-5; length: 11; size: few; J: TRBJ2-7; CDR3: CASTYYYEQYF; DNA: TGTGCCAGCACTTATTACTACGAGCAGTACTTC
D: -; V: TRBV19; length: 13; size: -; J: TRBJ2-2; CDR3: CASMSGYTGELFF; DNA: TGTGCCAGTATGTCAGGGTACACCGGGGAGCTGTTTTTT
D: -; V: TRBV27; length: 17; size: -; J: TRBJ2-7; CDR3: CASSPIQGGRPLYEQYF; DNA: TGTGCCAGCAGTCCCATCCAGGGGGGTCGGCCCCTCTACGAGCAGTACTTC
D: TRBD1; V: TRBV3-1/TRBV3-2; length: 15; size: few; J: TRBJ2-7; CDR3: CASSLAGTGYDEQYF; DNA: TGTGCCAGCAGCCTCGCCGGGACAGGGTACGACGAGCAGTACTTC
D: -; V: TRBV18; length: 15; size: once; J: TRBJ1-3; CDR3: CASSPPDISGNTIYF; DNA: TGTGCCAGCTCACCACCGGACATCTCTGGAAACACCATATATTTT
D: -; V: TRBV7-2; length: 14; size: -; J: TRBJ1-2; CDR3: CASSLESQGKGYTF; DNA: TGTGCCAGCAGCTTAGAGTCTCAGGGGAAAGGCTACACCTTC
D: -; V: TRBV27; length: 14; size: -; J: TRBJ2-2; CDR3: CASSLTFNTGELFF; DNA: TGTGCCAGCAGTTTGACATTCAACACCGGGGAGCTGTTTTTT
D: TRBD1; V: TRBV28; length: 15; size: -; J: TRBJ1-2; CDR3: CASSPGTVLADGYTF; DNA: TGTGCCAGCAGTCCCGGGACAGTTCTCGCCGATGGCTACACCTTC
D: TRBD1; V: TRBV3-1/TRBV3-2; length: 17; size: -; J: TRBJ2-1; CDR3: CASSPIPGQSSYNEQFF; DNA: TGTGCCAGCAGCCCCATCCCGGGACAGAGCTCCTACAATGAGCAGTTCTTC
D: TRBD1; V: TRBV11-2; length: 14; size: -; J: TRBJ2-4; CDR3: CASSSRQGRNIQYF; DNA: TGTGCCAGCAGCAGCCGACAGGGTAGAAACATTCAGTACTTC
D: -; V: TRBV7-3; length: 13; size: -; J: TRBJ1-1; CDR3: CASSQGVNTEAFF; DNA: TGTGCCAGCAGTCAGGGCGTGAACACTGAAGCTTTCTTT
D: -; V: TRBV27; length: 17; size: -; J: TRBJ2-2; CDR3: CASSLVGQSDYTGELFF; DNA: TGTGCCAGCAGTTTAGTTGGACAGTCCGACTACACCGGGGAGCTGTTTTTT
D: -; V: TRBV19; length: 13; size: once; J: TRBJ1-1; CDR3: CASSINSGVEAFF; DNA: TGTGCCAGTAGTATAAACTCGGGGGTTGAAGCTTTCTTT
D: TRBD1; V: TRBV10-3; length: 16; size: -; J: TRBJ1-2; CDR3: CAISNGQGVLHIGYTF; DNA: TGTGCCATCAGTAATGGACAGGGGGTTTTACATATAGGCTACACCTTC
D: -; V: TRBV19; length: 13; size: -; J: TRBJ1-2; CDR3: CASSTPIVVGYTF; DNA: TGTGCCAGTAGTACCCCCATAGTTGTTGGCTACACCTTC
D: TRBD2; V: TRBV18; length: 17; size: -; J: TRBJ2-1; CDR3: CASSPQEAGLADNEQFF; DNA: TGTGCCAGCTCACCGCAGGAAGCGGGACTAGCGGACAATGAGCAGTTCTTC
D: TRBD2; V: TRBV24-1; length: 16; size: -; J: TRBJ2-3; CDR3: CATSDPVAGGTDTQYF; DNA: TGTGCCACCAGTGACCCTGTAGCGGGAGGCACAGATACGCAGTATTTT
D: TRBD2; V: TRBV10-3; length: 15; size: few; J: TRBJ2-1; CDR3: CATRYALAGDNEQFF; DNA: TGTGCCACACGATACGCGCTAGCGGGAGACAATGAGCAGTTCTTC
D: TRBD1; V: TRBV18; length: 17; size: -; J: TRBJ2-7; CDR3: CASSPPQGQGFSYEQYF; DNA: TGTGCCAGCTCACCACCCCAGGGACAGGGATTCTCCTACGAGCAGTACTTC
D: TRBD2; V: TRBV7-2; length: 15; size: -; J: TRBJ2-7; CDR3: CASSSTSGIIYEQYF; DNA: TGTGCCAGCAGCTCGACTAGCGGGATTATCTACGAGCAGTACTTC
D: TRBD1; V: TRBV12-3/TRBV12-4; length: 13; size: -; J: TRBJ1-2; CDR3: CASSPGQNYGYTF; DNA: TGTGCCAGCAGCCCGGGACAGAACTATGGCTACACCTTC
D: -; V: TRBV9; length: 14; size: -; J: TRBJ2-7; CDR3: CASSMEETNYEQYF; DNA: TGTGCCAGCAGCATGGAGGAGACGAACTACGAGCAGTACTTC
D: TRBD1; V: TRBV7-9; length: 18; size: -; J: TRBJ1-5; CDR3: CASSSGQGSSYSNQPQHF; DNA: TGTGCCAGCAGCTCAGGACAGGGGAGCTCCTATAGCAATCAGCCCCAGCATTTT
D: TRBD2; V: TRBV11-3; length: 16; size: -; J: TRBJ2-1; CDR3: CASGPGSGGDYNEQFF; DNA: TGTGCCAGCGGCCCGGGTAGCGGGGGGGACTACAATGAGCAGTTCTTC
D: TRBD2; V: TRBV28; length: 15; size: -; J: TRBJ2-1; CDR3: CASSSLAGGYNEQFF; DNA: TGTGCCAGCAGTTCCTTAGCGGGGGGCTACAATGAGCAGTTCTTC
D: -; V: TRBV28; length: 14; size: few; J: TRBJ1-4; CDR3: CASALGTTDEKLFF; DNA: TGTGCCAGCGCCTTGGGTACGACAGATGAAAAACTGTTTTTT
D: -; V: TRBV5-4; length: 14; size: -; J: TRBJ1-1; CDR3: CASRPDSLGTEAFF; DNA: TGTGCCAGCAGACCCGACAGTCTAGGCACTGAAGCTTTCTTT
D: -; V: TRBV27; length: 15; size: -; J: TRBJ1-6; CDR3: CASSFGTGWNSPLHF; DNA: TGTGCCAGCAGTTTTGGCACAGGGTGGAATTCACCCCTCCACTTT
D: TRBD2; V: TRBV28; length: 19; size: -; J: TRBJ2-1; CDR3: CASSQPGLAGGSPYNEQFF; DNA: TGTGCCAGCAGTCAGCCGGGACTAGCGGGGGGGAGCCCCTACAATGAGCAGTTCTTC
D: -; V: TRBV7-9; length: 14; size: -; J: TRBJ2-3; CDR3: CASSAGGVSDTQYF; DNA: TGTGCCAGCAGCGCGGGTGGGGTTTCAGATACGCAGTATTTT
D: -; V: TRBV5-1; length: 15; size: few; J: TRBJ1-2; CDR3: CASSLAVGSTTGYTF; DNA: TGCGCCAGCAGCTTGGCAGTTGGCTCGACTACGGGCTACACCTTC
D: TRBD1; V: TRBV5-1; length: 15; size: -; J: TRBJ2-1; CDR3: CASSPNGQGVNEQFF; DNA: TGCGCCAGCAGCCCAAATGGACAGGGGGTAAATGAGCAGTTCTTC
D: -; V: TRBV3-1/TRBV3-2; length: 17; size: -; J: TRBJ2-1; CDR3: CASSQDSGKTSGNEQFF; DNA: TGTGCCAGCAGCCAAGATTCGGGAAAGACTAGTGGTAATGAGCAGTTCTTC
D: -; V: TRBV20-1; length: 12; size: -; J: TRBJ1-5; CDR3: CSASTGRQPQHF; DNA: TGCAGTGCTAGTACCGGGAGACAGCCCCAGCATTTT
D: -; V: TRBV2; length: 12; size: -; J: TRBJ1-2; CDR3: CASRGTGNGYTF; DNA: TGTGCCAGCAGAGGAACAGGGAACGGCTACACCTTC
D: TRBD2; V: TRBV24-1; length: 16; size: -; J: TRBJ2-4; CDR3: CATSDGQTSAGNIQYF; DNA: TGTGCCACCAGTGATGGCCAAACTAGCGCTGGAAACATTCAGTACTTC
D: -; V: TRBV27; length: 16; size: -; J: TRBJ1-5; CDR3: CASSLFGEASNQPQHF; DNA: TGTGCCAGCAGTTTATTTGGGGAGGCGAGCAATCAGCCCCAGCATTTT
D: -; V: TRBV4-2; length: 16; size: -; J: TRBJ2-7; CDR3: CASSQDYNRGFYEQYF; DNA: TGTGCCAGCAGCCAAGATTACAATCGGGGGTTTTACGAGCAGTACTTC
D: -; V: TRBV7-2; length: 14; size: -; J: TRBJ1-2; CDR3: CASSPLAVNYGYTF; DNA: TGTGCCAGCAGCCCGCTAGCCGTTAACTATGGCTACACCTTC
D: -; V: TRBV4-1; length: 12; size: -; J: TRBJ2-2; CDR3: CASSPDTGELFF; DNA: TGCGCCAGCAGCCCAGACACCGGGGAGCTGTTTTTT
D: -; V: TRBV9; length: 15; size: -; J: TRBJ1-5; CDR3: CASSGQGESNQPQHF; DNA: TGTGCCAGCAGCGGGCAGGGTGAGAGCAATCAGCCCCAGCATTTT
D: TRBD1; V: TRBV5-4; length: 15; size: -; J: TRBJ1-2; CDR3: CASSNQGQGDYGYTF; DNA: TGTGCCAGCAGCAACCAGGGACAGGGGGACTATGGCTACACCTTC
D: -; V: TRBV6-6; length: 13; size: -; J: TRBJ1-1; CDR3: CASSFQGGTEAFF; DNA: TGTGCCAGCAGTTTTCAGGGTGGCACTGAAGCTTTCTTT
D: TRBD1; V: TRBV5-1; length: 16; size: once; J: TRBJ2-1; CDR3: CASSSLRTGDYNEQFF; DNA: TGCGCCAGCAGCTCGCTCCGGACAGGGGATTACAATGAGCAGTTCTTC
D: TRBD1; V: TRBV18; length: 15; size: -; J: TRBJ2-7; CDR3: CASSPASGTEYEQYF; DNA: TGTGCCAGCTCACCAGCTTCCGGGACAGAATACGAGCAGTACTTC
D: TRBD1; V: TRBV10-3; length: 14; size: -; J: TRBJ1-2; CDR3: CAIRTGTGGNGYTF; DNA: TGTGCCATCAGGACCGGGACAGGGGGCAATGGCTACACCTTC
D: -; V: TRBV5-1; length: 14; size: once; J: TRBJ2-1; CDR3: CASNDRPSYNEQFF; DNA: TGCGCCAGCAACGACAGGCCCTCCTACAATGAGCAGTTCTTC
D: TRBD2; V: TRBV30; length: 17; size: -; J: TRBJ2-7; CDR3: CAWARTSGGASSYEQYF; DNA: TGTGCCTGGGCCCGGACTAGCGGGGGGGCCTCGTCCTACGAGCAGTACTTC
D: -; V: TRBV28; length: 14; size: once; J: TRBJ2-7; CDR3: CASSEGVVPYEQYF; DNA: TGTGCCAGCTCTGAAGGGGTAGTCCCCTACGAGCAGTACTTC